Each of the 5 T cell receptor beta chains below was sequenced from the same sample in a study of Graves' ophthalmopathy and Graves' hyperthyroidism. RNA transcripts served as template for amplifying TCR beta CDR3 sequences. The workflow started with a first-round RT-PCR run with HTBI primers and then moved on to a second-round multiplex PCR. TCRdb itself ran the multiplex PCR reads through MiXCR, one entry per CDR3 protein. Here the sample spans hundreds of thousands of distinct CDR3 sequences, around 20% being singletons. Specimen: peripheral blood. The receptor source for this set is a woman younger than 30 with stable Graves' hyperthyroidism.

The gene calls are TRBV25-1 and TRBJ2-5; 8 bases fit TRBD2. The CDR3 covers 19 residues. From germline, CDR1 is MGHDK and CDR2 SYGVNS. V shed 1 base and J 1 base; nucleotides not matched to a gene: 14. The CDR3: CASSESKGAGVGVQETQYF. CDR3 DNA: TGTGCCAGCAGTGAATCTAAAGGAGCGGGGGTTGGGGTCCAAGAGACCCAGTACTTC. The full variable domain, its missing parts supplied by reference TRBV25-1 and TRBJ2-5, is EADIYQTPRYLVIGTGKKITLECSQTMGHDKMYWYQQDPGMELHLIHYSYGVNSTEKGDLSSESTVSRIRTEHFPLTLESARPSHTSQYLCASSESKGAGVGVQETQYFGPGTRLLVL.

The V and J genes are TRBV12-3 or TRBV12-4 and TRBJ2-5; possible D gene TRBD2, 6 bases. Trimming took 6 bases from V and 2 from J, leaving 16 bases between them. CDR3 length: 15 residues. The DNA of the CDR3 is TGTGCCAGCAGCACTGGAGGGCTTTCTCAAGAGACCCAGTACTTC. Its protein product is CASSTGGLSQETQYF.

This clonotype was recorded many times. This chain links TRBV5-1 with TRBJ2-7; D gene ambiguous. Trimming removed 0 bases from V and 0 bases from J, with 7 bases in between. CDR3 size: 14 residues. Germline assignment: CDR1 SGHRS and CDR2 YFSETQ. CDR3 amino acids: CASSLARSSYEQYF. As DNA, the CDR3 is TGCGCCAGCAGCTTGGCGAGGAGCTCCTACGAGCAGTACTTC.

This clonotype was observed a single time. The rearrangement joins TRBV2 to TRBJ2-7; TRBD2 matches 7 bases. V lost 7 bases, J lost 5 bases, and 20 bases stayed unmatched. CDR1 SNHLY and CDR2 FYNNEI come from the germline V gene. This CDR3 has 17 amino acids. The CDR3 loop is CASKPINSGSQADEQYF. The CDR3 nucleotides read TGTGCCAGCAAACCCATAAATAGCGGGTCCCAGGCGGACGAGCAGTACTTC.

This clonotype has more than one count but fewer than ten. The chain has TRBV7-9 and TRBJ1-2; no firm D call. Germline CDR1 and CDR2: SEHNR and FQNEAQ (reference sequence). The V end was cut by 5 bases, the J end by 7 bases, with 17 bases between. This CDR3 spans 14 amino acids. Here the CDR3 reads CASSQNRGTGGYTF. The CDR3 coding sequence is TGTGCCAGCAGCCAGAACCGGGGAACGGGTGGCTACACCTTC.